The present T cell receptor beta chain was sequenced within a study of cytomegalovirus exposure and HLA in healthy donors. Study-level findings and limits: Relative to the approximately 660-donor mean, N-insertions were reportedly fewer in an Asian-associated ancestry cluster in a later analysis. Donor immune exposure was known only as CMV serostatus. By a later analysis, the bulk of CMV-associated TCR beta chains appeared HLA-restricted.

Primers: 60 Vbeta forward and 13 Jbeta reverse. Sequencing was performed with immunoSEQ multiplex PCR; in TCRdb, only in-frame clones are kept and a portion is missing. Among more than 200,000 clones listed, under 90% were seen once. V shed 4 bases, J shed 6 bases, and the junction held 11 bases outside the gene matches. Germline V gives CDR1 SGDLS, CDR2 YYNGEE. The CDR3 has 16 amino acids. As to this clone: The antigen is undetermined.

The chain couples TRBV9 to TRBJ1-4; 8 bases are shared with TRBD1. Sequencing was performed on PBMCs. This receptor was identified in a human donor in good health. CDR3 in amino acids: CASSLGQGSTYEKLFF. The CDR3 nucleotides are TGTGCCAGCAGCTTAGGACAGGGAAGTACTTATGAAAAACTGTTTTTT.